The 32 T cell receptor beta chains below all came from one sample that was sequenced in a study of immune evolution from preneoplasia to lung adenocarcinoma (dated by TCRdb to the early 2020s). The method was the immunoSEQ multiplex PCR assay. TCRdb mirrors the immuneACCESS table, restricted to in-frame sequences. Some clones are absent from its copies; in checked studies, under half trace to an unresolved V gene, and the reason for the others is unknown. Within this sample are roughly 10,000 clones, with about four fifths of them counted one time only. Approximately 8.8% of the sample is taken by the ten largest. Specimen: FFPE minimally invasive lung adenocarcinoma tissue. The cell subset or site label corresponds to: micro-invasive lung adenocarcinoma (MIA). The receptors shown here come from a donor older than 65 with lung adenocarcinoma.

This clone is a singleton in its sample. The rearrangement uses TRBV6-1 and TRBJ2-5; D gene ambiguous. Germline loops: CDR1 MNHNS, CDR2 SASEGT. The CDR3 is 11 amino acids. The ends were cut back, 6 bases at V and 5 bases at J, with 7 bases in the middle. The CDR3 loop reads CASRVVETQYF. CDR3 DNA sequence: TGTGCCAGCAGGGTGGTTGAGACCCAGTACTTC.

Notes on this clone: One end of the junction varies from germline; a read error may be responsible. The chain carries TRBV7-7 and TRBJ2-3; D may match TRBD1 or TRBD2 (7 bases each). The germline V gene encodes CDR1 SSHAT and CDR2 FNYEAQ (reference sequence). CDR3 size: 13 residues. The CDR3 nucleotides are TGTGCTAGCAGCCTCCAGGGGGGGGATACGCAGTATTTT. Translation: CASSLQGGDTQYF.

The chain has TRBV7-3 and TRBJ2-3; 7 nucleotides agree with TRBD2. The CDR3 length is 14 residues. Germline assignment: CDR1 SGHTA and CDR2 FQGTGA. Trimming at V came to 5 bases and at J to 5 bases, leaving 7 bases not matched to a gene. CDR3 bases: TGTGCCAGCAGCGTAGGACTAGAAGGAGATACGCAGTATTTT. This translates into CASSVGLEGDTQYF.

This clone was detected a few times. The chain uses TRBV7-6 and TRBJ2-1; 11 bases align to TRBD2. Looked up from germline, CDR1 is SGHVS and CDR2 is FNYEAQ. The CDR3 covers 18 residues. Trimming cost V 5 bases and J 8 bases; bases outside gene matches: 17. The CDR3, as DNA: TGTGCCAGCAGCCTCGGGACTAGCGGACCTGGGGCCTTAGATGAGCAGTTCTTC. Its protein is CASSLGTSGPGALDEQFF.

The chain recombines TRBV5-4 with TRBJ1-5; D may be TRBD1 (6 bases). This CDR3 is 13 amino acids long. Between the trimmed V and J ends, which lost 5 bases and 9 bases, there was a span of 15 bases. CDR1 and CDR2 from the germline V gene are SGHNT and YYREEE (reference sequence). For the CDR3, the DNA is TGTGCCAGCAGGGAAGGACAGCTCGGGCCCCAGCATTTT. Translation gives CASREGQLGPQHF.

The chain recombines TRBV19 with TRBJ2-2; possibly TRBD1 for D (6 bases). Deletions cut 9 bases from V and 2 bases from J, with 16 bases between. Germline-derived CDR1 and CDR2 are LNHDA and SQIVND (reference sequence). There are 15 residues in the CDR3. DNA of the CDR3: TGTGCCAGCAGACCTCGGGACAAAAACACCGGGGAGCTGTTTTTT. This gives the protein CASRPRDKNTGELFF. Combining the CDR3 with reference TRBV19 and TRBJ2-2 gives the whole variable domain DGGITQSPKYLFRKEGQNVTLSCEQNLNHDAMYWYRQDPGQGLRLIYYSQIVNDFQKGDIAEGYSVSREKKESFPLTVTSAQKNPTAFYLCASRPRDKNTGELFFGEGSRLTVL.

This sequence joins TRBV6-1 and TRBJ2-5; no reliable D call. CDR1 is MNHNS, CDR2 SASEGT, per germline. The CDR3 is 11 residues long. Trimming cost V 3 bases and J 1 base, with 0 bases left between them. The chain's CDR3 is CASSDQETQYF. As DNA, the CDR3 is TGTGCCAGCAGTGACCAAGAGACCCAGTACTTC.

This clone was picked up one time. Here the CDR3 DNA reads TGCGCCAGCAGCCCCCTACTAGCGGGAGCGTCTTCAACCTACGAGCAGTACTTC. As protein: CASSPLLAGASSTYEQYF. The chain has TRBV5-1 and TRBJ2-7; 11 bases map to TRBD2. CDR1 and CDR2 from the germline V gene are SGHRS and YFSETQ. This CDR3 spans 18 amino acids. The J segment lost 2 bases and the V segment lost 4 bases, leaving 14 bases of the junction unmatched.

This chain joins TRBV30 and TRBJ2-3; D is unresolved. Germline V gene data show CDR1 as GTSNPN and CDR2 as SVGIG (reference sequence). The V end was cut by 0 bases, the J end by 4 bases, with 14 bases between. This CDR3 is 15 amino acids long. CDR3 DNA sequence: TGTGCCTGGAGTGTACTGGCGAGTGGAGCAGATACGCAGTATTTT. It encodes CAWSVLASGADTQYF.

This clone was detected a few times. The V and J genes are TRBV7-2 and TRBJ1-6; D not resolved. Per germline, CDR1 SGHTA and CDR2 FQGNSA. Trimming cost V 2 bases and J 9 bases, with 26 bases left between them. This CDR3 contains 19 residues. CDR3: CASSLRALRTGIGRSPLHF. In DNA, the CDR3 is TGTGCCAGCAGCTTAAGGGCCCTCAGGACGGGGATAGGACGTTCACCCCTCCACTTT.

Only a few counts were recorded for this clone. The chain has TRBV12-5 and TRBJ2-1; 10 nucleotides line up with TRBD2. This CDR3 region has 17 residues. The junction had 15 bases not matched to a gene; V was cut back by 5 bases and J by 8 bases. The V gene's germline CDR1 is LGHNT and CDR2 FRNRAP. The CDR3 protein is CASGPRRSGRARDEQFF. The CDR3 DNA is TGTGCTAGTGGTCCCCGGAGAAGCGGGAGGGCCAGGGATGAGCAGTTCTTC.

The V gene is TRBV2, the J gene TRBJ1-2, with 8 bases matching TRBD1. Germline V gives CDR1 SNHLY, CDR2 FYNNEI. The CDR3 spans 14 residues. The V gene end was trimmed by 3 bases and the J gene end by 5 bases; junction bases not matched to a gene: 5. CDR3 in amino acids: CASSERTGTYGYTF. The CDR3 region has the DNA TGTGCCAGCAGTGAGAGGACAGGGACTTATGGCTACACCTTC.

The chain carries TRBV4-1 and TRBJ2-4; TRBD1 matches 7 bases. The J segment lost 0 bases and the V segment lost 0 bases, leaving 14 bases of the junction unmatched. This CDR3 has 20 residues. The V gene's germline CDR1 is MGHRA and CDR2 YSYEKL. The CDR3 spells CASSQDLGDRPKLAKNIQYF. In DNA, the CDR3 is TGCGCCAGCAGCCAAGATCTTGGGGACAGACCTAAACTAGCCAAAAACATTCAGTACTTC.

The chain carries TRBV28 and TRBJ1-1; D not resolved. The CDR3 runs 8 residues. The V gene's germline CDR1 is MDHEN and CDR2 SYDVKM. Trimming pared 10 bases from V and 13 bases from J, leaving 10 bases between. DNA for the CDR3: TGTGCCACCTCGTGGGGTTTCTTT. This translates into CATSWGFF.

This clone has a handful of counts. Germline is not matched at one junction end, which may reflect a read error. V and J are TRBV7-7 and TRBJ2-1; no clear D gene. The CDR3 sequence is 14 residues long. The V gene's germline CDR1 is SSHAT and CDR2 FNYEAQ (reference sequence). The CDR3 reads CASTMAISYNEQFF. DNA for the CDR3: TGTGCTAGCACGATGGCTATCAGCTACAATGAGCAGTTCTTC.

The J gene is TRBJ2-7, the V gene TRBV27; TRBD1 or TRBD2 may be the D gene (5 bases each). Deletions cut 5 bases from V and 2 bases from J, with 16 bases between. The CDR3 contains 15 residues. Germline lookup yields CDR1 MNHEY and CDR2 SMNVEV (reference sequence). In DNA, the CDR3 is TGTGCCAGCAGTCCCCTCGGTGTGGGACCCTACGAGCAGTACTTC. It yields the protein CASSPLGVGPYEQYF.

V and J are TRBV5-8 and TRBJ2-5; D is unclear. The CDR3 is 12 residues long. V was trimmed by 2 bases and J by 5 bases, leaving 7 bases between them. Germline-derived CDR1 and CDR2 are SGHTS and YDEGEE. CDR3 bases: TGTGCCAGCAGCTTAAGGGTGGAGACCCAGTACTTC. It codes for CASSLRVETQYF.

The chain uses TRBV28 and TRBJ2-7, with TRBD1 matching 9 bases. CDR3 size: 14 residues. The V and J ends lost 4 bases and 2 bases, in that order; junction bases with no gene match: 3. The V gene's germline CDR1 is MDHEN and CDR2 SYDVKM. CDR3 sequence: CASSSGTGTYEQYF. The CDR3 DNA follows: TGTGCCAGCAGTTCGGGGACAGGGACCTACGAGCAGTACTTC.

The chain carries TRBV27 and TRBJ2-3; no definite D call. The V gene's germline CDR1 is MNHEY and CDR2 SMNVEV (reference sequence). CDR3 length equals 16 residues. V was trimmed by 6 bases and J by 1 base, leaving 17 bases between them. In DNA, the CDR3 is TGTGCCAGCAGCACCGCCTTGGCAGCGCGCACAGATACGCAGTATTTT. This translates into CASSTALAARTDTQYF.

This sequence joins TRBV27 and TRBJ1-4; 7 positions agree with TRBD1. Trimming removed 5 bases from V and 8 bases from J; junction bases left unmatched: 5. Per germline, CDR1 MNHEY and CDR2 SMNVEV (reference sequence). This CDR3 comprises 13 residues. In nucleotides, the CDR3 is TGTGCCAGCAGTCTCACAGGGGAGGAAAAACTGTTTTTT. It encodes CASSLTGEEKLFF. Full variable domain (remainder filled in from reference TRBV27 and TRBJ1-4): EAQVTQNPRYLITVTGKKLTVTCSQNMNHEYMSWYRQDPGLGLRQIYYSMNVEVTDKGDVPEGYKVSRKEKRNFPLILESPSPNQTSLYFCASSLTGEEKLFFGSGTQLSVL.

The rearrangement uses TRBV6-5 and TRBJ1-1; maybe TRBD1 (5 bases). The CDR3 extends over 13 amino acids. V was cut by 4 bases and J by 3 bases, with 9 bases left in between. Germline CDR1 reads MNHEY; CDR2 reads SVGAGI. The CDR3 spells CASSLGEDTEAFF. CDR3 sequence (DNA): TGTGCCAGCAGTTTGGGGGAGGACACTGAAGCTTTCTTT.

This rearrangement joins TRBV6-1 to TRBJ1-5; D ambiguous. The germline CDR1 and CDR2 sequences are MNHNS and SASEGT. This CDR3 comprises 14 residues. Trimming took 6 bases from V and 6 from J, leaving 15 bases between them. The CDR3 is CASSRAGSGQPQHF. CDR3 coding DNA: TGTGCCAGCAGCCGGGCCGGGAGCGGTCAGCCCCAGCATTTT.

A remark on this clone: Sequence at one end of the junction differs from germline and may be a read error. The V call is TRBV2, the J call TRBJ1-4; D is undetermined. CDR1 and CDR2 (germline): SNHLY, FYNNEI. This CDR3 region has 13 residues. CDR3 coding DNA: TGTGCCAGTAGTGTAGCTTATAATGAAAAACTGTTTTTT. Protein: CASSVAYNEKLFF.

V and J are TRBV28 and TRBJ1-1, with D uncertain. CDR3 size: 13 residues. Germline-derived CDR1 and CDR2 are MDHEN and SYDVKM. V lost 2 bases to trimming and J lost 4 bases, with 8 bases between them. The DNA for the CDR3 is TGTGCCAGCAGTTTAGTTACGGGCACTGAAGCTTTCTTT. It translates to CASSLVTGTEAFF. Filled out from reference TRBV28 and TRBJ1-1, the complete variable domain reads DVKVTQSSRYLVKRTGEKVFLECVQDMDHENMFWYRQDPGLGLRLIYFSYDVKMKEKGDIPEGYSVSREKKERFSLILESASTNQTSMYLCASSLVTGTEAFFGQGTRLTVV.

This rearrangement joins TRBV7-8 to TRBJ1-5, with a tentative D call TRBD1 (5 bases). V lost 5 bases and J 0 bases, leaving 11 bases between the germline ends. This CDR3 is 15 amino acids long. Germline-derived CDR1 and CDR2 are SGHVS and FQNEAQ. This CDR3 reads CASSPGVASNQPQHF. CDR3 in DNA: TGTGCCAGCAGCCCGGGGGTTGCTAGCAATCAGCCCCAGCATTTT.

This clone was counted a single time. The V call is TRBV5-1, the J call TRBJ2-1; the match to TRBD1 covers 7 bases. V lost 0 bases to trimming and J lost 4 bases; unmatched junction nucleotides: 1. Germline V gives CDR1 SGHRS, CDR2 YFSETQ. The CDR3 is 14 amino acids. The CDR3 nucleotides are TGCGCCAGCAGCTTGGGGACAGGATACAATGAGCAGTTCTTC. The encoded protein is CASSLGTGYNEQFF.

This sequence joins TRBV13 and TRBJ2-5; maybe TRBD2 (6 bases). The DNA end favors TRBJ2-7, so the J call may be wrong. Looked up from germline, CDR1 is PRHDT and CDR2 is FYEKMQ (reference sequence). The CDR3 covers 13 residues. The CDR3 bases are TGTGCCAGCAGCTTAGAACTAGCCCACGAGCAGTACTTC. Its protein product is CASSLELAHEQYF.

V is TRBV27 and J is TRBJ2-3; D gene ambiguous. The V gene lost 1 base and the J gene lost 1 base, with 18 bases spanning the gap. Germline-derived CDR1 and CDR2 are MNHEY and SMNVEV (reference sequence). The CDR3 length is 18 residues. CDR3 sequence reads: CASSLFGAFAGGTDTQYF. The CDR3 nucleotides are TGTGCCAGCAGTTTATTTGGCGCCTTTGCAGGTGGCACAGATACGCAGTATTTT.

The chain links TRBV27 to TRBJ2-7, with TRBD1 matching over 7 bases. Germline lookup yields CDR1 MNHEY and CDR2 SMNVEV (reference sequence). The CDR3 runs to 15 residues. Losses at the gene ends were 3 bases for V and 3 bases for J; bases not matched to a gene: 8. In nucleotides, the CDR3 is TGTGCCAGCAGTTTTCGACAGGGAAGGTACTACGAGCAGTACTTC. Its protein is CASSFRQGRYYEQYF.

The V gene is TRBV19, the J gene TRBJ2-3; no firm D call. The CDR3 has 15 residues. From germline, CDR1 is LNHDA and CDR2 SQIVND (reference sequence). V was cut by 3 bases and J by 0 bases, with 10 bases left in between. CDR3 region: CASSIQVTSTDTQYF. CDR3 in DNA: TGTGCCAGTAGTATCCAGGTAACTAGCACAGATACGCAGTATTTT.

The CDR3 loop reads CASSLAGGSTEAFF. Here the CDR3 DNA reads TGCGCCAGCAGCCTTGCGGGGGGGTCTACTGAAGCTTTCTTT. The chain is built from TRBV5-1 and TRBJ1-1; D perhaps matches TRBD1 (5 bases). The CDR3 length is 14 residues. The V end lost 4 bases, the J end lost 5 bases, and 15 bases lay between the germline ends. The germline CDR1 and CDR2 sequences are SGHRS and YFSETQ.

This rearrangement joins TRBV15 to TRBJ1-4; possibly TRBD1 for D (5 bases). The CDR3 runs to 15 residues. Looked up from germline, CDR1 is LNHNV and CDR2 is YYDKDF (reference sequence). V shed 0 bases and J shed 8 bases, with 13 bases lying between them. CDR3 DNA: TGTGCCACCAGCAGAGAGGCGCAGGGTGGGGAAAAACTGTTTTTT. This gives the protein CATSREAQGGEKLFF.